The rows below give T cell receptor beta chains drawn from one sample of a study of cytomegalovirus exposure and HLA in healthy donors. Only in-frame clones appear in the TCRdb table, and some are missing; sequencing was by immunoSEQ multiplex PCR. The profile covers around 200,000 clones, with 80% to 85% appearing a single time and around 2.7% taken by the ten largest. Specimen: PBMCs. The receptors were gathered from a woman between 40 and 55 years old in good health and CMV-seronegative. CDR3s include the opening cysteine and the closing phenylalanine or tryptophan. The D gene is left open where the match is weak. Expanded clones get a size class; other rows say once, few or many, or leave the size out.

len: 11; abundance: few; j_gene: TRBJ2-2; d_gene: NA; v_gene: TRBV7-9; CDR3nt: TGTGCCAGCTATCGGGCCGGGGAGCTGTTTTTT; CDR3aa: CASYRAGELFF
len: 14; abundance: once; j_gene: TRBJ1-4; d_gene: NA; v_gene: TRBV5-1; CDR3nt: TGCGCCAGCAGCTACCGGACAGATAATGAAAAACTGTTTTTT; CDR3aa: CASSYRTDNEKLFF
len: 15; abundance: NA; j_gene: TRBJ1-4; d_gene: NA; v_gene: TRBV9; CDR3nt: TGTGCCAGCAGCCCAAAGAGCTTAAAGGGGGAAAAACTGTTTTTT; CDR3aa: CASSPKSLKGEKLFF
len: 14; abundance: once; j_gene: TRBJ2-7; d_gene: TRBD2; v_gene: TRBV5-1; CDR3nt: TGCGCCAGCGCTTACCGGGACTACCTCTACGAGCAGTACTTC; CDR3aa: CASAYRDYLYEQYF
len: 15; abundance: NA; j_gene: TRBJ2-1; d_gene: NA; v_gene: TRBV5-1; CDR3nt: TGCGCCAGCAGCGTATACCTCAGCTCCTACAATGAGCAGTTCTTC; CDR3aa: CASSVYLSSYNEQFF
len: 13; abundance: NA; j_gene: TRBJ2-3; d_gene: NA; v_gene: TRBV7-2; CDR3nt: TGTGCCAGCAGCTTAATGTTCGGAGATACGCAGTATTTT; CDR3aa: CASSLMFGDTQYF
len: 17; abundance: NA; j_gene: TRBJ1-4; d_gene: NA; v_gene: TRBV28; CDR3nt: TGTGCCAGCAGTTTATTTCTAAAACTTTCGACTAATGAAAAACTGTTTTTT; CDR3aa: CASSLFLKLSTNEKLFF
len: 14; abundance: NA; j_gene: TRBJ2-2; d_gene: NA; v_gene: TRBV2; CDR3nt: TGTGCCAGCAGTGTTCTAAGTGGCACCGGGGAGCTGTTTTTT; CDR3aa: CASSVLSGTGELFF
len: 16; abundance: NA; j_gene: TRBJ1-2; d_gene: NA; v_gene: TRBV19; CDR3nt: TGTGCCAGTAGTATAAGGTGGGCAGACGAGAACTATGGCTACACCTTC; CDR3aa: CASSIRWADENYGYTF
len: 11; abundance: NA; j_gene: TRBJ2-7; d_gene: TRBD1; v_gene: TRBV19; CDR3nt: TGTGCCAGCAGACAGGGGTACGAGCAGTACTTC; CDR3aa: CASRQGYEQYF
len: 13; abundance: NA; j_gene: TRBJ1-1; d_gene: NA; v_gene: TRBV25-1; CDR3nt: TGTGCCAGCAGTGAAGTGGGGGCCACTGAAGCTTTCTTT; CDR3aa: CASSEVGATEAFF
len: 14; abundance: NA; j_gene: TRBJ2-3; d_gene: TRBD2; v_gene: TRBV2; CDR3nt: TGTGCCAGCAGCTGGACTAGCGGCACAGATACGCAGTATTTT; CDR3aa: CASSWTSGTDTQYF
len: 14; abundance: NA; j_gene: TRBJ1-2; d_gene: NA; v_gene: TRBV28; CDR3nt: TGTGCCAGCAACTCCTGGGGGGTGTTGGAAGGCTACACCTTC; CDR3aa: CASNSWGVLEGYTF
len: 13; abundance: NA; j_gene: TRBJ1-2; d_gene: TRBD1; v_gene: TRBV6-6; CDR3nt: TGTGCCAGCAGTCCGGGACAGGGTTTAGGCTACACCTTC; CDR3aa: CASSPGQGLGYTF
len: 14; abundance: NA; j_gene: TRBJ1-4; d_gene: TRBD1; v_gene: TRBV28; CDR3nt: TGTGCCAGCAGCTCAGGGGGGTTGAGGGAAAAACTGTTTTTT; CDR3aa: CASSSGGLREKLFF
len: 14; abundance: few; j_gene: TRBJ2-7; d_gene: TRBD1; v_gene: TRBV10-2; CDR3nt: TGCGCCAGCAGTGAGACTGACAGGGAAAGCGAGCAGTACTTC; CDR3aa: CASSETDRESEQYF
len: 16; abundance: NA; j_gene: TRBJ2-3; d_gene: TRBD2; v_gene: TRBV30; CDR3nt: TGTGCCTGGAGTGTTGGACTAGCGGGAGTGGTAGATACGCAGTATTTT; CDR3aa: CAWSVGLAGVVDTQYF
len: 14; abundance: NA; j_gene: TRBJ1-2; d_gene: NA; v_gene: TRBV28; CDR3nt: TGTGCCAGCAGCCCCGGACAATGGGGATATGGCTACACCTTC; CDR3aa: CASSPGQWGYGYTF
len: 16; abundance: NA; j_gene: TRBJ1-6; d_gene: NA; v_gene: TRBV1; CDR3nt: TGCACCAGCAGCCGCCGGACAGAATCGCGTGGTTCACCCCTCCACTTT; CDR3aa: CTSSRRTESRGSPLHF
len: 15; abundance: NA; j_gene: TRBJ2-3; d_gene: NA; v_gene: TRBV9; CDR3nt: TGTGCCAGCAGCGTACGCGGGTATAGCACAGATACGCAGTATTTT; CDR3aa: CASSVRGYSTDTQYF
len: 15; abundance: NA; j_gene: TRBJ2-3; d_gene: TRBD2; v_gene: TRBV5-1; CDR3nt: TGCGCCAGCAGCTTACGCGGGAGTGGGACAGATACGCAGTATTTT; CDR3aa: CASSLRGSGTDTQYF
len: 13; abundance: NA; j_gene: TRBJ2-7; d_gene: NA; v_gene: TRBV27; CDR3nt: TGTGCCAGCAGTTTATCGGGGACTGCCTTTAGGTACTTC; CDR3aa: CASSLSGTAFRYF
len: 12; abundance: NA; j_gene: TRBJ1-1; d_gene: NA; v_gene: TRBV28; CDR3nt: TGTGCCAGCAGTGACAGGCCAACGGAAGCTTTCTTT; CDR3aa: CASSDRPTEAFF
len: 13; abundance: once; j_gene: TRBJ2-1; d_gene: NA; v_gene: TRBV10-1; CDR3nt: TGCGCCAGCTCCGGGAGCCTTAACAATGAGCAGTTCTTC; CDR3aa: CASSGSLNNEQFF